This TCR beta chain emerged from a study of blood T cells in healthy people across ages. General study results and limits: Those diversity estimates obtained from one million T cells were thought to be underestimates. Bulk PBMC profiling left naive and antigen-experienced comparisons inconclusive.

Sample-barcoded 5' priming and a J-beta primer mix drove a second PCR of roughly 7 to 11 cycles. Each CDR3 protein gets one entry after TCRdb re-called the 5' RACE reads with MiXCR. The repertoire holds about 800,000 distinct CDR3 sequences, with around a quarter as singletons. Between the trimmed V and J ends, which lost 3 bases and 0 bases, there was a span of 12 bases. The CDR3 has 15 residues. This clonotype was observed a handful of times. Its antigen is still unknown. This sample was shared with a second study, whose subject was T cells of mothers and their children. As that report states: No persistent microchimeric T cell clones were detected at approximately 100 clones per million clonotypes sensitivity.

Sequencing was done on a sample of blood. J is TRBJ2-7 and V is TRBV12-3 or TRBV12-4, with D maybe TRBD2 (8 bases). The sequence came from a boy aged 10-17 years in good health. The DNA of the CDR3 is TGTGCCAGCAGTTTCGGGAGGGACAGCTCCTACGAGCAGTACTTC. Translating it yields CASSFGRDSSYEQYF.